These 22 T cell receptor beta chains share one sample of origin, sequenced in a study of blood T cell repertoires in COVID-19. Profiled with immunoSEQ multiplex PCR; TCRdb holds only in-frame clones, not every one. The table shows about 92,000 clones, with 80% occurring only once. Specimen: peripheral blood. Every receptor here comes from a woman aged 70 to 79 with acute or convalescent COVID-19.

The V and J genes are TRBV19 and TRBJ1-5; D unresolved. The CDR3 sequence is 18 residues long. The germline CDR1 and CDR2 sequences are LNHDA and SQIVND (reference sequence). Between the trimmed V and J ends, which lost 1 base and 0 bases, there was a span of 16 bases. The CDR3 bases are TGTGCCAGTAGTATAGGTCCAGTCCGGAGTTATAGCAATCAGCCCCAGCATTTT. This sequence encodes CASSIGPVRSYSNQPQHF.

The CDR3 coding sequence is TGTGCCAGCTCACCAGGCGGTAGGACAGTGAATCAGCCCCAGCATTTT. Encoded protein: CASSPGGRTVNQPQHF. V and J are TRBV18 and TRBJ1-5, with D possibly matching TRBD1 (6 bases). The CDR3 covers 16 residues. V lost 2 bases and J lost 4, with 15 bases in between. Germline lookup yields CDR1 KGHSH and CDR2 LQKENI.

J is TRBJ1-1 and V is TRBV7-2; no reliable D call. The germline V and J ends were trimmed by 0 bases and 8 bases, with 10 bases remaining between them. The germline V gene has CDR1 SGHTA and CDR2 FQGNSA. The CDR3 covers 13 residues. CDR3 in amino acids: CASSLAGGREAFF. The CDR3 DNA reads TGTGCCAGCAGCTTAGCAGGAGGACGGGAAGCTTTCTTT.

The rearrangement links TRBV30 to TRBJ1-1; D might be TRBD1 (5 bases). Trimming removed 5 bases at V and 4 bases at J, with 14 bases between. The CDR3 is 13 residues long. In germline, CDR1 is GTSNPN, CDR2 SVGIG (reference sequence). Here the CDR3 DNA reads TGTGCCTGGGTTGTAAAGGGGATCACTGAAGCTTTCTTT. Residues: CAWVVKGITEAFF.

The chain carries TRBV18 and TRBJ2-7, with D hard to call. Germline CDR1 KGHSH, CDR2 LQKENI. V lost 1 base and J lost 4, with 5 bases in between. This CDR3 is 12 amino acids long. The CDR3 sequence is CASSPQEYEQYF. DNA for the CDR3: TGTGCCAGCTCACCACAGGAGTACGAGCAGTACTTC.

This chain links TRBV5-4 with TRBJ2-1, with D possibly being TRBD2 (5 bases). The germline V and J ends were trimmed by 2 bases and 0 bases, with 15 bases remaining between them. This CDR3 spans 17 amino acids. CDR1 SGHNT and CDR2 YYREEE come from the germline V gene (reference sequence). The CDR3 reads CASSFPPYGDSYNEQFF. CDR3 sequence (DNA): TGTGCCAGCAGCTTTCCCCCTTACGGGGACTCCTACAATGAGCAGTTCTTC.

The chain is built from TRBV19 and TRBJ1-2; TRBD1 matches at 9 bases. This CDR3 contains 14 residues. With V trimmed by 5 bases and J by 8 bases, 9 bases remained unmatched. Germline CDR1 LNHDA, CDR2 SQIVND (reference sequence). CDR3 residues: CASSQNRGRLGYTF. The CDR3 DNA reads as TGTGCCAGTAGTCAAAACAGGGGGCGTTTGGGCTACACCTTC.

The gene calls are TRBV12-3 or TRBV12-4 and TRBJ2-1; D is uncertain. The CDR3 contains 13 residues. V lost 2 bases and J 6 bases, leaving 8 bases between the germline ends. CDR3 DNA: TGTGCCAGCAGTTTAACACAATTCAATGAGCAGTTCTTC. Its translation is CASSLTQFNEQFF.

CDR3 sequence (DNA): TGCAGCGTCCGTGGGCGCCCGGCTACAGATACGCAGTATTTT. It is translated as CSVRGRPATDTQYF. The chain uses TRBV29-1 and TRBJ2-3; D not resolved. The germline V gene has CDR1 SQVTM and CDR2 ANQGSEA. Trimming took 6 bases from V and 3 from J, leaving 16 bases between them. This CDR3 contains 14 residues.

In this sample, this clone turned up a few times. This chain links TRBV6-6 with TRBJ2-7, with D perhaps TRBD1 (5 bases). The CDR3 is 13 amino acids. Per germline, CDR1 MNHNY and CDR2 SVGAGI (reference sequence). The V end was cut by 2 bases, the J end by 4 bases, with 9 bases between. CDR3 region: CASSYVPGYEQYF. In DNA, the CDR3 is TGTGCCAGCAGTTACGTGCCAGGGTACGAGCAGTACTTC.

The chain couples TRBV6-2 or TRBV6-3 to TRBJ2-1, with 7 bases that match TRBD1. Looked up from germline, CDR1 is MNHEY and CDR2 is SVGEGT. The ends lost 6 bases at V and 0 bases at J; junction bases unmatched: 8. The CDR3 is 16 residues long. The CDR3 sequence is CASSPSTGHSYNEQFF. The CDR3 bases are TGTGCCAGCAGCCCGTCGACAGGGCACTCCTACAATGAGCAGTTCTTC.

As DNA, the CDR3 is TGTGCCAGCAGTGGCGGCCGCTCGAACACTGAAGCTTTCTTT. Translated, it gives CASSGGRSNTEAFF. The V gene is TRBV2, the J gene TRBJ1-1; unclear D gene. V was shortened by 4 bases and J by 1 base, with 10 bases between the two germline ends. This CDR3 has 14 amino acids. From germline, CDR1 is SNHLY and CDR2 FYNNEI.

This chain uses TRBV5-4 with TRBJ2-1, with 9 bases matching TRBD1. J lost 5 bases, V lost 2 bases, and 5 bases had no gene match. CDR1 SGHNT and CDR2 YYREEE come from the germline V gene (reference sequence). The CDR3 covers 15 residues. CDR3 in DNA: TGTGCCAGCAGCTTAGGGACAGGGCATCACAATGAGCAGTTCTTC. Its translation is CASSLGTGHHNEQFF.

In nucleotides, the CDR3 is TGTGCCAGCAGTTACGGTAGCGGGGGTTACAATGAGCAGTTCTTC. Translating it yields CASSYGSGGYNEQFF. The genes are TRBV6-5 and TRBJ2-1, with 9 nucleotides matching TRBD2. The CDR3 is made up of 15 amino acids. V gave up 2 bases and J gave up 4 bases; unmatched junction bases: 3. CDR1 and CDR2 from the germline V gene are MNHEY and SVGAGI.

V and J are TRBV10-3 and TRBJ2-2, with 13 bases aligning to TRBD2. With V trimmed by 5 bases and J by 1 base, 4 bases remained unmatched. Germline CDR1 and CDR2: ENHRY and SYGVKD. CDR3 length equals 17 residues. In DNA form, the CDR3 reads TGTGCCATCAGTCAGGGACTAGCGGGGCTGAACACCGGGGAGCTGTTTTTT. Its protein is CAISQGLAGLNTGELFF.

CDR3 residues: CASSLSRGNYEQYF. The CDR3 DNA reads TGTGCCAGCAGTTTATCGCGGGGGAATTACGAGCAGTACTTC. The genes are TRBV27 and TRBJ2-7; 7 nucleotides align to TRBD2. The ends lost 0 bases at V and 4 bases at J; junction bases unmatched: 3. This CDR3 has 14 amino acids. Germline V lookup: CDR1 MNHEY, CDR2 SMNVEV (reference sequence).

This clone was seen a few times. The rearrangement uses TRBV5-4 and TRBJ2-1, with a tentative D call TRBD2 (6 bases). Germline V CDR1 and CDR2: SGHNT, YYREEE (reference sequence). V shed 1 base and J shed 0 bases, with 8 bases lying between them. The CDR3 extends over 15 amino acids. The CDR3 is CASSLIGGSYNEQFF. Here the CDR3 DNA reads TGTGCCAGCAGCTTGATCGGGGGCTCCTACAATGAGCAGTTCTTC.

The J gene is TRBJ1-1, the V gene TRBV28; unclear D gene. This CDR3 region has 14 residues. V gave up 1 base and J gave up 5 bases, with 11 bases separating them. Germline CDR1 and CDR2: MDHEN and SYDVKM. The CDR3 nucleotides read TGTGCCAGCAGTTTATTCTGGGGAGGAACTGAAGCTTTCTTT. Protein product: CASSLFWGGTEAFF. The full variable domain, completed using reference TRBV28 and TRBJ1-1, is DVKVTQSSRYLVKRTGEKVFLECVQDMDHENMFWYRQDPGLGLRLIYFSYDVKMKEKGDIPEGYSVSREKKERFSLILESASTNQTSMYLCASSLFWGGTEAFFGQGTRLTVV.

The chain couples TRBV30 to TRBJ1-2, with D perhaps TRBD1 (6 bases). V dropped 0 bases and J dropped 5 bases, with 10 bases sitting between them. CDR3 length equals 13 residues. CDR1 GTSNPN and CDR2 SVGIG come from the germline V gene (reference sequence). The CDR3 here is CAWSVGGRYGYTF. The CDR3 DNA follows: TGTGCCTGGAGTGTGGGGGGGCGGTATGGCTACACCTTC. The variable domain in full, completed from reference TRBV30 and TRBJ1-2, reads SQTIHQWPATLVQPVGSPLSLECTVEGTSNPNLYWYRQAAGRGLQLLFYSVGIGQISSEVPQNLSASRPQDRQFILSSKKLLLSDSGFYLCAWSVGGRYGYTFGSGTRLTVV.

In this sample, this clone turned up a few times. V and J are TRBV29-1 and TRBJ1-4; 9 bases fit TRBD1. The CDR3 is 16 residues long. The germline gives CDR1 SQVTM, CDR2 ANQGSEA. J was trimmed by 8 bases and V by 3 bases; bases with no gene match: 13. The CDR3 sequence is CSVEGGPPGTGEKLFF. The CDR3 DNA sequence: TGCAGCGTTGAGGGGGGACCCCCCGGGACAGGGGAAAAACTGTTTTTT.

Comment on this clone: It is unclear where the CDR3 begins or ends on the DNA, so no DNA is shown, and the CDR3 is as TCRdb lists it. The chain combines TRBV5-1 with TRBJ2-3; TRBD1, the table's D call, lacks a check against the DNA. Germline V CDR1 and CDR2: SGHRS, YFSETQ. 14 amino acids form the CDR3, both terminal residues included. The CDR3 reads CASILGPGADTQYF.

V and J are TRBV3-1 (or the pseudogene TRBV3-2) and TRBJ2-7; D is ambiguous. CDR3 length equals 13 residues. V shed 4 bases and J shed 2 bases, with 9 bases lying between them. The germline V gene encodes CDR1 LGHDT and CDR2 YNNKEL (reference sequence). The DNA of the CDR3 is TGTGCCAGCAGCCGCGCGCCCACCTACGAGCAGTACTTC. Protein sequence: CASSRAPTYEQYF.